One sample yielded the 19 T cell receptor beta chains listed below, sequenced in a study of cytomegalovirus exposure and HLA in healthy donors. A multiplex PCR was run with 60 Vbeta primers and 13 Jbeta primers. The protocol was immunoSEQ multiplex PCR, while the TCRdb copy is restricted to in-frame clones and leaves out a portion. The sample carries roughly 180,000 clones, over 70% recorded once. The sample consisted of PBMCs. These receptors all stem from a woman in her sixties or seventies in good health and CMV-seropositive.

The chain links TRBV29-1 to TRBJ2-7; TRBD1 aligns across 10 bases. V lost 6 bases to trimming and J lost 7 bases; unmatched junction nucleotides: 6. The CDR3 runs 12 residues. The V gene's germline CDR1 is SQVTM and CDR2 ANQGSEA. The CDR3 DNA follows: TGCAGCGTCCGACAGGGGGCGCGGGAGCAGTACTTC. Translated, it gives CSVRQGAREQYF.

V and J are TRBV11-2 and TRBJ1-2; D remains ambiguous. V gave up 7 bases and J gave up 1 base, with 10 bases separating them. The V gene's germline CDR1 is SGHAT and CDR2 FQNNGV. This CDR3 comprises 13 residues. The DNA for the CDR3 is TGTGCCAGCAATCCTATGCTTAACTATGGCTACACCTTC. Amino acids: CASNPMLNYGYTF.

The chain carries TRBV7-6 and TRBJ2-3, with 10 bases aligning to TRBD2. This CDR3 is built from 16 residues. Germline V lookup: CDR1 SGHVS, CDR2 FNYEAQ. The V segment lost 5 bases and the J segment 3 bases; nucleotides outside the gene matches: 8. The CDR3 sequence: CASSVSGGALTDTQYF. CDR3 sequence (DNA): TGTGCCAGCAGCGTAAGCGGGGGGGCTTTAACAGATACGCAGTATTTT. The full variable domain, rest sourced from reference TRBV7-6 and TRBJ2-3, is GAGVSQSPRYKVTKRGQDVALRCDPISGHVSLYWYRQALGQGPEFLTYFNYEAQQDKSGLPNDRFSAERPEGSISTLTIQRTEQRDSAMYRCASSVSGGALTDTQYFGPGTRLTVL.

V usage is TRBV7-9 and J usage is TRBJ2-1, with 7 bases fitting TRBD2. Germline-derived CDR1 and CDR2 are SEHNR and FQNEAQ (reference sequence). The CDR3 extends over 15 amino acids. V gave up 1 base and J gave up 2 bases; unmatched junction bases: 2. CDR3 coding DNA: TGTGCCAGCAGCTTAGAGCTAGCGGCCTACAATGAGCAGTTCTTC. Translating it yields CASSLELAAYNEQFF.

In its sample, this clone was seen a few times. The chain combines TRBV28 with TRBJ2-7; 8 bases map to TRBD1. The germline CDR1 and CDR2 sequences are MDHEN and SYDVKM. Trimming took 4 bases from V and 4 from J; bases not matched to a gene: 12. This CDR3 is built from 16 residues. CDR3 nucleotides: TGTGCCAGCAGTTCATCAAGGACAGGGTTAAGTTACGAGCAGTACTTC. As protein: CASSSSRTGLSYEQYF.

Regarding this clone: A junction boundary mismatches the germline segment, possibly from a read error. The chain employs TRBV6-1 and TRBJ2-6; TRBD1 might be the D (6 bases). The CDR3 is 15 residues long. Germline-derived CDR1 and CDR2 are MNHNS and SASEGT. The CDR3 sequence is CASSTGFSGANGLTF. CDR3 nucleotides: TGTGCCAGCAGTACAGGGTTCTCTGGGGCCAACGGCCTGACTTTC.

The chain employs TRBV9 and TRBJ2-7; 8 bases are a match to TRBD2. Losses at the gene ends were 0 bases for V and 2 bases for J; bases not matched to a gene: 7. The germline V gene encodes CDR1 SGDLS and CDR2 YYNGEE. The CDR3 covers 16 residues. The CDR3 loop reads CASSVEGSGATYEQYF. The CDR3 nucleotides read TGTGCCAGCAGCGTAGAGGGTAGCGGGGCTACCTACGAGCAGTACTTC.

The chain joins TRBV7-2 to TRBJ2-5; weak D call: TRBD2 (6 bases). The V gene's germline CDR1 is SGHTA and CDR2 FQGNSA. V was shortened by 1 base and J by 4 bases, with 13 bases between the two germline ends. This CDR3 has 15 amino acids. The CDR3 sequence: CASSLGGGGIETQYF. CDR3 nucleotide sequence: TGTGCCAGCAGCTTAGGGGGAGGCGGGATAGAGACCCAGTACTTC.

The chain employs TRBV19 and TRBJ1-1; no definite D call. V was pared by 4 bases and J by 1 base, with 7 bases between. This CDR3 region has 13 residues. From germline, CDR1 is LNHDA and CDR2 SQIVND (reference sequence). In DNA, the CDR3 is TGTGCCAGTAGTAACTTTGGGAACACTGAAGCTTTCTTT. Its translation is CASSNFGNTEAFF. Based on the CDR3 plus reference TRBV19 and TRBJ1-1, the full variable domain is DGGITQSPKYLFRKEGQNVTLSCEQNLNHDAMYWYRQDPGQGLRLIYYSQIVNDFQKGDIAEGYSVSREKKESFPLTVTSAQKNPTAFYLCASSNFGNTEAFFGQGTRLTVV.

The chain uses TRBV19 and TRBJ1-1, with D perhaps matching TRBD1 (5 bases). Trimming cost V 6 bases and J 5 bases, with 19 bases left between them. CDR1 and CDR2 from the germline V gene are LNHDA and SQIVND (reference sequence). The CDR3 extends over 15 amino acids. Here the CDR3 DNA reads TGTGCCAGTAGCGACCCCCGGCAGGGTTTGACTGAAGCTTTCTTT. This sequence encodes CASSDPRQGLTEAFF.

The chain uses TRBV2 and TRBJ2-2, with TRBD1 as a possible D gene (6 bases). CDR3 length: 14 residues. Between the trimmed V and J ends, which lost 0 bases and 13 bases, there was a span of 15 bases. CDR1 and CDR2 from the germline V gene are SNHLY and FYNNEI. Written as DNA, the CDR3 is TGTGCCAGCAGTGAAGCTACCATGCAGGGGCGGCTGTTTTTT. As protein: CASSEATMQGRLFF.

The CDR3 reads CASSLAGESTDTQYF. In DNA form, the CDR3 reads TGCGCCAGCAGCTTGGCGGGGGAAAGCACAGATACGCAGTATTTT. The J gene is TRBJ2-3, the V gene TRBV5-1; D possibly corresponds to TRBD2 (6 bases). The CDR3 contains 15 residues. Trimming removed 0 bases at V and 0 bases at J, with 8 bases between. CDR1 is SGHRS and CDR2 is YFSETQ in the germline V gene. Filled out from reference TRBV5-1 and TRBJ2-3, the complete variable domain reads KAGVTQTPRYLIKTRGQQVTLSCSPISGHRSVSWYQQTPGQGLQFLFEYFSETQRNKGNFPGRFSGRQFSNSRSEMNVSTLELGDSALYLCASSLAGESTDTQYFGPGTRLTVL.

This clone was seen just once. The chain uses TRBV28 and TRBJ2-1; 10 bases match TRBD2. The CDR3 extends over 17 amino acids. The germline gives CDR1 MDHEN, CDR2 SYDVKM. V gave up 1 base and J gave up 12 bases; unmatched junction bases: 15. The CDR3 DNA is TGTGCCAGCAGTTTATATCGGCGCCTAGCGGGGGTTAAGGGGCAGTTCTTC. Translating it yields CASSLYRRLAGVKGQFF.

The gene calls are TRBV9 and TRBJ2-1; D is possibly TRBD2 (5 bases). The germline V and J ends were trimmed by 0 bases and 6 bases, with 7 bases remaining between them. This CDR3 contains 13 residues. Germline lookup yields CDR1 SGDLS and CDR2 YYNGEE. CDR3 sequence reads: CASSVESGNEQFF. The CDR3 nucleotides are TGTGCCAGCAGCGTAGAAAGCGGCAATGAGCAGTTCTTC.

A single count supports this clone. The chain uses TRBV7-2 and TRBJ1-2; TRBD1 matches at 7 bases. Germline CDR1 reads SGHTA; CDR2 reads FQGNSA. V trimming: 5 bases; J trimming: 1 base; junction bases outside the gene matches: 10. CDR3 length equals 16 residues. CDR3 in amino acids: CASSKITGTVNYGYTF. The CDR3 nucleotides read TGTGCCAGCAGCAAGATTACCGGGACAGTTAACTATGGCTACACCTTC.

In its sample, this clone was seen once. The chain combines TRBV4-2 with TRBJ2-3; 13 bases agree with TRBD2. In germline, CDR1 is LGHNA, CDR2 YNFKEQ. J was trimmed by 3 bases and V by 0 bases; bases with no gene match: 6. This CDR3 spans 18 amino acids. CDR3 nucleotides: TGTGCCAGCAGCCAAGATTGGACTAGCGGGAGTTTAACAGATACGCAGTATTTT. The encoded protein is CASSQDWTSGSLTDTQYF.

V usage is TRBV6-6 and J usage is TRBJ1-1; perhaps TRBD1 as D (6 bases). Germline lookup yields CDR1 MNHNY and CDR2 SVGAGI (reference sequence). The CDR3 has 14 residues. With 6 bases removed from V and 4 bases from J, the gap between germline ends came to 15 bases. The CDR3 spells CASSIPGGGTEAFF. The CDR3 nucleotides are TGTGCCAGCAGCATCCCGGGAGGGGGCACTGAAGCTTTCTTT.

This chain connects TRBV7-2 to TRBJ2-2; weak D call: TRBD1 (6 bases). V lost 9 bases to trimming and J lost 0 bases, with 11 bases between them. This CDR3 contains 14 residues. Germline-derived CDR1 and CDR2 are SGHTA and FQGNSA. The CDR3 nucleotides read TGTGCCAGTGGACAGTACGCGAACACCGGGGAGCTGTTTTTT. It is translated as CASGQYANTGELFF.

The chain links TRBV7-9 to TRBJ1-3, with 8 bases fitting TRBD1. The CDR3 sequence is 16 residues long. The trim removed 1 base at V and 4 bases at J, leaving 6 bases unmatched. The germline CDR1 and CDR2 sequences are SEHNR and FQNEAQ (reference sequence). DNA of the CDR3: TGTGCCAGCAGCTTAGTCAGGGGGCGCCCAGGAAACACCATATATTTT. Amino acid sequence: CASSLVRGRPGNTIYF.